What follows are 26 T cell receptor beta chains derived from one specimen sequenced in a study of blood T cell repertoires in COVID-19. TCRdb's table, derived via immunoSEQ multiplex PCR, lists solely in-frame clones and lacks some. The sample has 200,000 to 250,000 clones, roughly 84% seen once. The sequencing sample was made of peripheral blood. The receptors derive from a woman aged 25 to 39 who had recovered from COVID-19.

The CDR3 DNA follows: TGCGCCAGCAGCTTGGCCGGGGGCTACACCTTC. This encodes CASSLAGGYTF. The chain is built from TRBV5-1 and TRBJ1-2; D ambiguous. Trimming took 0 bases from V and 8 from J, leaving 5 bases between them. The CDR3 is made up of 11 amino acids. Germline CDR1 reads SGHRS; CDR2 reads YFSETQ.

This clone has at least ten counts. The rearrangement links TRBV12-3 or TRBV12-4 to TRBJ1-2; 7 nucleotides agree with TRBD1. Unmatched junction bases numbered 5, after V lost 5 bases and J lost 5 bases. The CDR3 is made up of 13 amino acids. The CDR3 sequence: CASSPGTEYGYTF. DNA of the CDR3: TGTGCCAGCAGTCCCGGGACAGAATATGGCTACACCTTC.

This chain joins TRBV9 and TRBJ2-1, with D possibly matching TRBD2 (6 bases). CDR1 SGDLS and CDR2 YYNGEE come from the germline V gene. This CDR3 spans 16 amino acids. Trimming cost V 3 bases and J 0 bases, with 13 bases left between them. The CDR3 spells CASSAAGGNSYNEQFF. Written as DNA, the CDR3 is TGTGCCAGCAGCGCAGCTGGGGGGAACTCCTACAATGAGCAGTTCTTC. Supplemented by reference TRBV9 and TRBJ2-1, the full variable domain reads DSGVTQTPKHLITATGQRVTLRCSPRSGDLSVYWYQQSLDQGLQFLIQYYNGEERAKGNILERFSAQQFPDLHSELNLSSLELGDSALYFCASSAAGGNSYNEQFFGPGTRLTVL.

A few counts support this clone. The chain uses TRBV28 and TRBJ1-6; the D is unclear. The CDR3 runs 12 residues. Per the germline V gene, CDR1 is MDHEN and CDR2 is SYDVKM. The germline V and J ends were trimmed by 7 bases and 12 bases, with 13 bases remaining between them. The CDR3 DNA sequence: TGTGCCAGCACCGGCCCCCGGGGACCCCTCCACTTT. Translation: CASTGPRGPLHF.

Only one count was recorded for this clone. The gene calls are TRBV5-4 and TRBJ2-1, with D perhaps TRBD2 (5 bases). Trimming removed 4 bases at V and 1 base at J, with 12 bases between. Germline V gives CDR1 SGHNT, CDR2 YYREEE (reference sequence). The CDR3 has 15 amino acids. CDR3 in DNA: TGTGCCAGCAGCCTCCAGGACTCATCCTACAATGAGCAGTTCTTC. Its protein product is CASSLQDSSYNEQFF.

The chain is built from TRBV4-2 and TRBJ1-3, with no clear D. Germline CDR1 reads LGHNA; CDR2 reads YNFKEQ. The CDR3 contains 13 residues. Trimming cost V 0 bases and J 4 bases, with 4 bases left between them. The CDR3 nucleotides are TGTGCCAGCAGCCAAGAGGGCGGAAACACCATATATTTT. Protein: CASSQEGGNTIYF.

The chain recombines TRBV4-1 with TRBJ2-7; D not certain. There are 13 residues in the CDR3. The V end was cut by 4 bases, the J end by 3 bases, with 10 bases between. The V gene's germline CDR1 is MGHRA and CDR2 YSYEKL. As DNA, the CDR3 is TGCGCCAGCAGCCCCGATCTAAACTACGAGCAGTACTTC. It specifies CASSPDLNYEQYF.

The V gene is TRBV27, the J gene TRBJ1-2; 8 nucleotides align to TRBD1. V was pared by 8 bases and J by 3 bases, with 5 bases of the junction left unmatched. CDR1 and CDR2 (germline): MNHEY, SMNVEV (reference sequence). The CDR3 covers 13 residues. The CDR3: CASGRGPYYGYTF. The CDR3 DNA sequence: TGTGCCAGCGGCAGGGGGCCCTACTATGGCTACACCTTC.

The J gene is TRBJ1-1, the V gene TRBV20-1; a possible D gene is TRBD1 (5 bases). The length of the CDR3 is 14 residues. The germline gives CDR1 DFQATT, CDR2 SNEGSKA (reference sequence). V gave up 3 bases and J gave up 1 base, with 12 bases separating them. This CDR3 is CSASLGRGNTEAFF. DNA of the CDR3: TGCAGTGCTAGTTTGGGGCGGGGGAACACTGAAGCTTTCTTT.

The rearrangement uses TRBV6-5 and TRBJ1-5; the match to TRBD1 covers 7 bases. V was pared by 5 bases and J by 4 bases, with 8 bases of the junction left unmatched. The CDR3 length is 15 residues. Germline CDR1 MNHEY, CDR2 SVGAGI. CDR3 protein: CASSRGQLVNQPQHF. The CDR3 DNA sequence: TGTGCCAGCAGTAGGGGACAGTTAGTTAATCAGCCCCAGCATTTT.

The rearrangement uses TRBV6-5 and TRBJ2-2; tentative D call: TRBD2 (5 bases). The germline V and J ends were trimmed by 5 bases and 3 bases, with 13 bases remaining between them. CDR1 is MNHEY, CDR2 SVGAGI, per germline. This CDR3 contains 15 residues. CDR3 DNA: TGTGCCAGCAGTCCTTTCTTGGGAGACACCGGGGAGCTGTTTTTT. Its translation: CASSPFLGDTGELFF.

This clone came up a few times. The chain employs TRBV6-5 and TRBJ1-1, with TRBD1 matching 8 bases. This CDR3 is built from 15 residues. After removal of 4 bases from V and 1 base from J, the junction contained 5 bases not matched to a gene. Germline values: CDR1 MNHEY, CDR2 SVGAGI. CDR3 nucleotide sequence: TGTGCCAGCAGTTTGACAGGGGTGTCGAACACTGAAGCTTTCTTT. Amino acids: CASSLTGVSNTEAFF.

Worth noting for this clone: Other DNA variants within this sample encode the same CDR3. CDR3 sequence (DNA): TGTGCCAGCAGTGAAGCGGGAGGGTCCTACAATGAGCAGTTCTTC. This encodes CASSEAGGSYNEQFF. The chain uses TRBV6-1 and TRBJ2-1; 7 bases fit TRBD2. This CDR3 contains 15 residues. Germline-derived CDR1 and CDR2 are MNHNS and SASEGT. J lost 1 base, V lost 0 bases, and 0 bases had no gene match.

The chain links TRBV5-4 to TRBJ2-7, with TRBD2 matching 10 bases. This CDR3 has 15 amino acids. The germline gives CDR1 SGHNT, CDR2 YYREEE (reference sequence). The J segment lost 3 bases and the V segment lost 3 bases, leaving 6 bases of the junction unmatched. The CDR3 reads CASSSRGLANYEQYF. The DNA of the CDR3 is TGTGCCAGCAGCTCCAGGGGACTAGCGAACTACGAGCAGTACTTC.

This clone was recorded many times. This same CDR3 is encoded by further DNA sequences in the sample. The chain employs TRBV5-6 and TRBJ2-5; 9 bases match TRBD2. This CDR3 has 14 residues. The ends lost 6 bases at V and 5 bases at J; junction bases unmatched: 8. Germline V CDR1 and CDR2: SGHDT, YYEEEE. The CDR3 loop reads CASTWTSAWETQYF. CDR3 coding DNA: TGTGCCAGCACCTGGACTAGCGCCTGGGAGACCCAGTACTTC. The full variable domain, completed using reference TRBV5-6 and TRBJ2-5, is DAGVTQSPTHLIKTRGQQVTLRCSPKSGHDTVSWYQQALGQGPQFIFQYYEEEERQRGNFPDRFSGHQFPNYSSELNVNALLLGDSALYLCASTWTSAWETQYFGPGTRLLVL.

The rearrangement uses TRBV15 and TRBJ1-4; tentatively, D is TRBD1 (6 bases). Germline V gene lookup returns CDR1 LNHNV and CDR2 YYDKDF (reference sequence). The CDR3 consists of 13 residues. The germline V and J ends were trimmed by 3 bases and 8 bases, with 10 bases remaining between them. The CDR3 protein is CATSRGQGEKLFF. DNA for the CDR3: TGTGCCACCAGCAGGGGACAAGGGGAAAAACTGTTTTTT.

The J gene is TRBJ2-2, the V gene TRBV28; TRBD1 matches at 7 bases. Germline CDR1 reads MDHEN; CDR2 reads SYDVKM. Trimming removed 4 bases from V and 4 bases from J; junction bases left unmatched: 6. The CDR3 consists of 15 residues. This CDR3 is CASSSRDRVTGELFF. The CDR3 region has the DNA TGTGCCAGCAGTTCCCGGGACAGAGTCACCGGGGAGCTGTTTTTT.

This clone showed up just a few times. The chain has TRBV5-6 and TRBJ1-1; D may be TRBD1 (5 bases). The CDR3 has 13 amino acids. The V end was cut by 0 bases, the J end by 11 bases, with 14 bases between. Germline V gene lookup returns CDR1 SGHDT and CDR2 YYEEEE. The CDR3 here is CASSLEASRGAFF. The CDR3 DNA is TGTGCCAGCAGCTTGGAGGCTTCCCGGGGGGCTTTCTTT.

As DNA, the CDR3 is TGTGCCAGCACGACCGGAGGATGGACTCCCTACGAGCAGTACTTC. Protein: CASTTGGWTPYEQYF. The chain combines TRBV28 with TRBJ2-7; a weak D match, TRBD2 (5 bases). Looked up from germline, CDR1 is MDHEN and CDR2 is SYDVKM. Trimming shortened V by 7 bases and J by 2 bases, and 18 bases separated the two germline ends. The CDR3 contains 15 residues.

CDR3 in amino acids: CASSYQRVNNEQFF. The CDR3 DNA sequence: TGTGCCAGCAGTTACCAGAGGGTAAACAATGAGCAGTTCTTC. The chain is built from TRBV6-5 and TRBJ2-1; D is possibly TRBD2 (5 bases). The length of the CDR3 is 14 residues. Germline assignment: CDR1 MNHEY and CDR2 SVGAGI. V was shortened by 2 bases and J by 5 bases, with 10 bases between the two germline ends.

The V and J genes are TRBV24-1 and TRBJ2-5; 8 nucleotides match TRBD1. J was trimmed by 0 bases and V by 3 bases; bases with no gene match: 5. The CDR3 spans 16 residues. CDR1 is KGHDR and CDR2 is SFDVKD in the germline V gene. The chain's CDR3 is CATSDPTGDHQETQYF. As DNA, the CDR3 is TGTGCCACCAGTGATCCGACAGGGGACCACCAAGAGACCCAGTACTTC.

The chain carries TRBV18 and TRBJ1-2; D is perhaps TRBD1 (5 bases). V was shortened by 1 base and J by 4 bases, with 10 bases between the two germline ends. Germline CDR1 and CDR2: KGHSH and LQKENI. The CDR3 spans 14 residues. The CDR3 here is CASSPLDKGYGYTF. Written as DNA, the CDR3 is TGTGCCAGCTCACCACTGGACAAAGGCTATGGCTACACCTTC. Together with reference TRBV18 and TRBJ1-2, the CDR3 gives the full variable domain: NAGVMQNPRHLVRRRGQEARLRCSPMKGHSHVYWYRQLPEEGLKFMVYLQKENIIDESGMPKERFSAEFPKEGPSILRIQQVVRGDSAAYFCASSPLDKGYGYTFGSGTRLTVV.

The chain joins TRBV2 to TRBJ1-1, with TRBD1 as a possible D gene (5 bases). Trimming left V 0 bases short and J 3 bases short, with 11 bases between. Germline V gene lookup returns CDR1 SNHLY and CDR2 FYNNEI. The CDR3 totals 15 residues. In DNA, the CDR3 is TGTGCCAGCAGTGAAGCGCGGGGGGGGTACACTGAAGCTTTCTTT. It yields the protein CASSEARGGYTEAFF.

In this sample, this clone turned up a few times. This chain uses TRBV6-5 with TRBJ2-3; tentatively, D is TRBD2 (6 bases). The length of the CDR3 is 14 residues. CDR1 and CDR2 from the germline V gene are MNHEY and SVGAGI. The germline V and J ends were trimmed by 6 bases and 7 bases, with 17 bases remaining between them. The CDR3 nucleotides read TGTGCCAGCAGGACATGGGAGCGCGGGAATACGCAGTATTTT. Its translation: CASRTWERGNTQYF.

This clone was detected once. V and J are TRBV2 and TRBJ2-7; tentatively, D is TRBD1 (5 bases). V lost 7 bases and J lost 4, with 11 bases in between. In germline, CDR1 is SNHLY, CDR2 FYNNEI. This CDR3 spans 12 amino acids. Here the CDR3 reads CASTRDGYEQYF. The CDR3 coding sequence is TGTGCCAGCACCAGGGATGGGTACGAGCAGTACTTC.

The chain is built from TRBV6-5 and TRBJ1-4, with TRBD1 matching 8 bases. In germline, CDR1 is MNHEY, CDR2 SVGAGI. This CDR3 is built from 15 residues. Trimming took 6 bases from V and 4 from J; bases not matched to a gene: 7. CDR3 amino acids: CASSGDRTFNEKLFF. DNA for the CDR3: TGTGCCAGCAGCGGGGACAGGACATTTAATGAAAAACTGTTTTTT.